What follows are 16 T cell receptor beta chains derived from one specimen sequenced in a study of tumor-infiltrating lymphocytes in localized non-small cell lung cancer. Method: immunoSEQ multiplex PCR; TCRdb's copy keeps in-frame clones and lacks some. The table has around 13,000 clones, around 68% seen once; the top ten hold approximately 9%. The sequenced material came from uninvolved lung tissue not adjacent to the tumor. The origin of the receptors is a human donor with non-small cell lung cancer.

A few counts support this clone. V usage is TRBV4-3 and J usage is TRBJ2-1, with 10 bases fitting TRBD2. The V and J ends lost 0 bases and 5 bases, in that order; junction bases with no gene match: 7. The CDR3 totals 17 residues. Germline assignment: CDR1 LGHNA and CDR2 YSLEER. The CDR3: CASSQDRSLAGNNEQFF. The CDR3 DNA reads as TGCGCCAGCAGCCAAGATCGGTCACTAGCGGGGAACAATGAGCAGTTCTTC.

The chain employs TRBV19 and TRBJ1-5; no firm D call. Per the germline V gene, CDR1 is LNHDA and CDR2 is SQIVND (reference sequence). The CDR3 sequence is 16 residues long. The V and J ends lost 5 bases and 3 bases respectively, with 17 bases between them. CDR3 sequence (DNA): TGTGCCAGTAGTCCCCGAGGGCAGTCTCACAATCAGCCCCAGCATTTT. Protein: CASSPRGQSHNQPQHF.

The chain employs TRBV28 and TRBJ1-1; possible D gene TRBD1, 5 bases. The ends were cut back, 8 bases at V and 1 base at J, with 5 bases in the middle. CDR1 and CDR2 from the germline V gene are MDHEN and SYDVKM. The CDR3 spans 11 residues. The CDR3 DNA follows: TGTGCCAGCGGGGGGAACACTGAAGCTTTCTTT. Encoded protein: CASGGNTEAFF.

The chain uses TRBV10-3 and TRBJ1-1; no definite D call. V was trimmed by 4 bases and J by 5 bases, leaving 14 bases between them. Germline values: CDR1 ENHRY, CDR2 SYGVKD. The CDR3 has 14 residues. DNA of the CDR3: TGTGCCATCAGTGCTGATTTTCGATGGACTGAAGCTTTCTTT. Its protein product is CAISADFRWTEAFF.

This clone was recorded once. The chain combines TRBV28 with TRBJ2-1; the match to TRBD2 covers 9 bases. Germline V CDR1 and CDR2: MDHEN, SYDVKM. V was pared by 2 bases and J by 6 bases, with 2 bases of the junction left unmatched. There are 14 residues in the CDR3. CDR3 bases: TGTGCCAGCAGTTTAGCGGGAGGGGTCAATGAGCAGTTCTTC. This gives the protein CASSLAGGVNEQFF.

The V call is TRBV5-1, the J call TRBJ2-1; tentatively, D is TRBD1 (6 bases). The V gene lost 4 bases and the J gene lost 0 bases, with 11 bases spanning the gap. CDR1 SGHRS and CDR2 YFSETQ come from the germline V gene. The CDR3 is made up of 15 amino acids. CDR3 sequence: CASSVQGSSYNEQFF. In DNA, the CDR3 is TGCGCCAGCAGCGTCCAGGGGAGCTCCTACAATGAGCAGTTCTTC.

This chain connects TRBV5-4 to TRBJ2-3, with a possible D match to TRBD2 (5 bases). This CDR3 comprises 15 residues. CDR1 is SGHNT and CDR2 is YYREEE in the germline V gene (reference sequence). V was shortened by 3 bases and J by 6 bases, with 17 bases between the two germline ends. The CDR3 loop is CASSSGVSSIDTQYF. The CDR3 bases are TGTGCCAGCAGCTCCGGGGTTTCGAGCATCGATACGCAGTATTTT.

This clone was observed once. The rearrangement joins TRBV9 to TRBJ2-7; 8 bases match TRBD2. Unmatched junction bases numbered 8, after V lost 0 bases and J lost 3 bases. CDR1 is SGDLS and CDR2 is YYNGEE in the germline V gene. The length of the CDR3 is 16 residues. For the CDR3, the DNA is TGTGCCAGCAGCGTAGGGTCTACGGCGGGAGGCTACGAGCAGTACTTC. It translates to CASSVGSTAGGYEQYF.

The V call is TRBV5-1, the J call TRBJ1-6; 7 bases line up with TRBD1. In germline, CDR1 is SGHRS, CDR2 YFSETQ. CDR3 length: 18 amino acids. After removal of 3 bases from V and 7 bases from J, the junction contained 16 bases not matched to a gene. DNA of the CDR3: TGCGCCAGCAGCTCGCACCCCCTGATAGGGGACAGAAATTCACCCCTCCACTTT. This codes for CASSSHPLIGDRNSPLHF.

The CDR3 is CAWTLLRNTEAFF. DNA of the CDR3: TGTGCCTGGACCTTGTTGAGGAACACTGAAGCTTTCTTT. This chain uses TRBV30 with TRBJ1-1; D is ambiguous. V was clipped by 4 bases and J by 1 base, with 10 bases between them. Looked up from germline, CDR1 is GTSNPN and CDR2 is SVGIG (reference sequence). This CDR3 spans 13 amino acids.

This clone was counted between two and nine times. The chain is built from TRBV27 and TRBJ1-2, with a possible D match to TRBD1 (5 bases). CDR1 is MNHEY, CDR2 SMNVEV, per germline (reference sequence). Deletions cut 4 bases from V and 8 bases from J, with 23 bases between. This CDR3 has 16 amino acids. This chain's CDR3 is CASSSRVTGADLGYTF. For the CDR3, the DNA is TGTGCCAGCAGTTCCAGGGTGACGGGAGCCGATTTGGGCTACACCTTC.

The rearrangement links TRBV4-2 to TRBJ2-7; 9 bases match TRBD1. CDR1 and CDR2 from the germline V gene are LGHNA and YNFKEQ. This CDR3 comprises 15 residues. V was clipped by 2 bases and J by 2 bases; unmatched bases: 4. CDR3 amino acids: CASSQRTGATYEQYF. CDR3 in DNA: TGTGCCAGCAGCCAACGGACAGGGGCGACCTACGAGCAGTACTTC.

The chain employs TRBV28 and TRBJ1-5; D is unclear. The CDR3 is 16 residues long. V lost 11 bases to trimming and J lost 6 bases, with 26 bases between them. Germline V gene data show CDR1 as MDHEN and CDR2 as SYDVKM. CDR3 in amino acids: CAVRVGRGIIIQPQHF. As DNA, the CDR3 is TGTGCCGTTCGGGTAGGTCGGGGTATTATAATTCAGCCCCAGCATTTT.

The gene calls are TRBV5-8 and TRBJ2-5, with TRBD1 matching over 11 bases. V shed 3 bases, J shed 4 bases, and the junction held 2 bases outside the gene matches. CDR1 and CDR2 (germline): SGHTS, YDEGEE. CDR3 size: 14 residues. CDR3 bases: TGTGCCAGCAGCTGGGACAGGGGGGTAGAGACCCAGTACTTC. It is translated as CASSWDRGVETQYF.

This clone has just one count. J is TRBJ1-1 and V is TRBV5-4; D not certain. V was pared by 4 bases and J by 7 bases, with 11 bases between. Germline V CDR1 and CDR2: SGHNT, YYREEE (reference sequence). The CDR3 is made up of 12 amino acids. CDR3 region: CASSPTVGEAFF. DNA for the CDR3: TGTGCCAGCAGCCCCACAGTGGGTGAAGCTTTCTTT.

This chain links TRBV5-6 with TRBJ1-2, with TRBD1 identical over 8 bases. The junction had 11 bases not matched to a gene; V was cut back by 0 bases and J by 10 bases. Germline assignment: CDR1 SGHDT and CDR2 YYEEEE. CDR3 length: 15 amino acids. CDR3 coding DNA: TGTGCCAGCAGCTTGGCCTGGGCAGGGGGCAAGGTCTACACCTTC. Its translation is CASSLAWAGGKVYTF.